This is a list of T cell receptor beta chains from one sample in a study of T cell responses to AZD1222 COVID-19 vaccine. The method was immunoSEQ multiplex PCR; TCRdb's version includes in-frame clones alone and lacks a portion of them. This sample has 65,000 to 95,000 clones, with approximately 85% found just once. Source: peripheral blood, taken on day 0 of AZD1222 vaccination. These receptors all come from an adult in good health. The CDR3 runs from the conserved cysteine through the conserved F or W. Fields, in order: D gene, CDR3 length, clone size, V gene, J gene, CDR3 DNA, CDR3 protein. The D gene is left open where the match is weak. The size entry is marked missing in some rows and otherwise reads once, few, many or a size class.

D gene: -
CDR3 length: 14
clone size: -
V gene: TRBV9
J gene: TRBJ1-6
CDR3 DNA: TGTGCCAGCAGCAATAGCTCGGGGGCTTCACCCCTCCACTTT
CDR3 protein: CASSNSSGASPLHF

D gene: TRBD1
CDR3 length: 14
clone size: -
V gene: TRBV7-2
J gene: TRBJ2-1
CDR3 DNA: TGTGCCAGCAGCTTTACAGGGGCCTACAATGAGCAGTTCTTC
CDR3 protein: CASSFTGAYNEQFF

D gene: -
CDR3 length: 15
clone size: -
V gene: TRBV3-1/TRBV3-2
J gene: TRBJ2-4
CDR3 DNA: TGTGCCAGCAGCCAAGGGGGGGTAATAGAGAACATTCAGTACTTC
CDR3 protein: CASSQGGVIENIQYF

D gene: -
CDR3 length: 15
clone size: -
V gene: TRBV6-5
J gene: TRBJ1-2
CDR3 DNA: TGTGCCAGCAGCCGCCGACAGGAATCTAACTATGGCTACACCTTC
CDR3 protein: CASSRRQESNYGYTF

D gene: -
CDR3 length: 13
clone size: -
V gene: TRBV5-1
J gene: TRBJ1-2
CDR3 DNA: TGCGCCAGCACCCTATCGGGACTGGGAGGCTACACCTTC
CDR3 protein: CASTLSGLGGYTF

D gene: TRBD1
CDR3 length: 12
clone size: -
V gene: TRBV14
J gene: TRBJ2-7
CDR3 DNA: TGTGCCAGCAGCCCGACAGGGCGGGAGCAGTACTTC
CDR3 protein: CASSPTGREQYF

D gene: -
CDR3 length: 14
clone size: -
V gene: TRBV5-1
J gene: TRBJ1-5
CDR3 DNA: TGCGCCAGCAGCTCCGGGACCGAGAATCAGCCCCAGCATTTT
CDR3 protein: CASSSGTENQPQHF

D gene: -
CDR3 length: 15
clone size: -
V gene: TRBV19
J gene: TRBJ1-2
CDR3 DNA: TGTGCCAGTAGTACTACAGGTTTCGTTAACTATGGCTACACCTTC
CDR3 protein: CASSTTGFVNYGYTF

D gene: -
CDR3 length: 17
clone size: -
V gene: TRBV7-3
J gene: TRBJ1-1
CDR3 DNA: TGTGCCAGCAGCTTACAGCTCCCGACTATCATGAACACTGAAGCTTTCTTT
CDR3 protein: CASSLQLPTIMNTEAFF

D gene: -
CDR3 length: 14
clone size: -
V gene: TRBV11-2
J gene: TRBJ1-5
CDR3 DNA: TGTGCCAGCAGCACTTATGCGAGCAATCAGCCCCAGCATTTT
CDR3 protein: CASSTYASNQPQHF

D gene: -
CDR3 length: 15
clone size: -
V gene: TRBV5-4
J gene: TRBJ2-3
CDR3 DNA: TGTGCCTGCCGACCGACCGGGGGAATGACGGATACGCAGTATTTT
CDR3 protein: CACRPTGGMTDTQYF

D gene: -
CDR3 length: 13
clone size: -
V gene: TRBV6-2/TRBV6-3
J gene: TRBJ1-2
CDR3 DNA: TGTGCCAGCAGTCTACGAGGCCTCTATGGCTACACCTTC
CDR3 protein: CASSLRGLYGYTF

D gene: TRBD2
CDR3 length: 17
clone size: -
V gene: TRBV6-7
J gene: TRBJ2-5
CDR3 DNA: TGTGCCAGCAGTTACCCCGCAAGCGGGGGACCCCAAGAGACCCAGTACTTC
CDR3 protein: CASSYPASGGPQETQYF

D gene: -
CDR3 length: 13
clone size: -
V gene: TRBV5-1
J gene: TRBJ1-1
CDR3 DNA: TGCGCCAGCAGCTTGGGTGAGGGCACTGAAGCTTTCTTT
CDR3 protein: CASSLGEGTEAFF

D gene: -
CDR3 length: 15
clone size: -
V gene: TRBV13
J gene: TRBJ1-5
CDR3 DNA: TGTGCCAGCAGCTTAGGGTGGGGTAGCAATCAGCCCCAGCATTTT
CDR3 protein: CASSLGWGSNQPQHF

D gene: -
CDR3 length: 16
clone size: -
V gene: TRBV5-6
J gene: TRBJ2-7
CDR3 DNA: TGTGCCAGCAGCTTGGTGCGCAGGGGACCCTCCTACGAGCAGTACTTC
CDR3 protein: CASSLVRRGPSYEQYF

D gene: -
CDR3 length: 16
clone size: -
V gene: TRBV15
J gene: TRBJ1-2
CDR3 DNA: TGTGCCACCAGAATACACAGGTCAAGATCTAACTATGGCTACACCTTC
CDR3 protein: CATRIHRSRSNYGYTF

D gene: -
CDR3 length: 12
clone size: -
V gene: TRBV3-1/TRBV3-2
J gene: TRBJ2-1
CDR3 DNA: TGTGCCAGCAGCCAAACCTACAATGAGCAGTTCTTC
CDR3 protein: CASSQTYNEQFF

D gene: -
CDR3 length: 14
clone size: -
V gene: TRBV5-6
J gene: TRBJ1-1
CDR3 DNA: TGTGCCAGCAGTCGCCCGAGGGTGGGCACTGAAGCTTTCTTT
CDR3 protein: CASSRPRVGTEAFF

D gene: -
CDR3 length: 12
clone size: -
V gene: TRBV6-4
J gene: TRBJ1-2
CDR3 DNA: TGTGCCAGCAGCCCTCAATTCTATGGCTACACCTTC
CDR3 protein: CASSPQFYGYTF

D gene: -
CDR3 length: 20
clone size: -
V gene: TRBV3-1/TRBV3-2
J gene: TRBJ1-1
CDR3 DNA: TGTGCCAGCAGCCAAGAAAAGTACTCAAAGACAGAGATCATGAACACTGAAGCTTTCTTT
CDR3 protein: CASSQEKYSKTEIMNTEAFF

D gene: -
CDR3 length: 11
clone size: -
V gene: TRBV6-1
J gene: TRBJ2-7
CDR3 DNA: TGTGCCAGCAGTGACAACTACGAGCAGTACTTC
CDR3 protein: CASSDNYEQYF

D gene: -
CDR3 length: 13
clone size: once
V gene: TRBV7-2
J gene: TRBJ1-3
CDR3 DNA: TGTGCCAGCAGCTCGCGTTCCGACAGGACCGCTGATTTT
CDR3 protein: CASSSRSDRTADF

D gene: TRBD1
CDR3 length: 13
clone size: -
V gene: TRBV19
J gene: TRBJ1-6
CDR3 DNA: TGTGCCGGCGGGACAGGGAATAATTCACCCCTCCACTTT
CDR3 protein: CAGGTGNNSPLHF

D gene: -
CDR3 length: 12
clone size: -
V gene: TRBV28
J gene: TRBJ1-2
CDR3 DNA: TGTGCCAGCAGCCTGTCAAGGTATGGCTACACCTTC
CDR3 protein: CASSLSRYGYTF

D gene: -
CDR3 length: 14
clone size: -
V gene: TRBV5-1
J gene: TRBJ1-1
CDR3 DNA: TGCGCCAGCAGCTTGGGACGGCAGAACACTGAAGCTTTCTTT
CDR3 protein: CASSLGRQNTEAFF

D gene: -
CDR3 length: 12
clone size: -
V gene: TRBV19
J gene: TRBJ1-2
CDR3 DNA: TGTGCCAGTGCCAAAGTTGAATATGGCTACACCTTC
CDR3 protein: CASAKVEYGYTF

D gene: -
CDR3 length: 13
clone size: -
V gene: TRBV28
J gene: TRBJ2-7
CDR3 DNA: TGTGCCAGCAGGGTACAGAGCTCCTACGAGCAGTACTTC
CDR3 protein: CASRVQSSYEQYF

D gene: TRBD2
CDR3 length: 17
clone size: few
V gene: TRBV9
J gene: TRBJ2-3
CDR3 DNA: TGTGCCAGCAGCGGGGGGACTAGCGGGGACCTCACAGATACGCAGTATTTT
CDR3 protein: CASSGGTSGDLTDTQYF

D gene: -
CDR3 length: 14
clone size: -
V gene: TRBV7-2
J gene: TRBJ1-4
CDR3 DNA: TGTGCCAGCAGCTTAGCAAGATTGGGGGAAAAACTGTTTTTT
CDR3 protein: CASSLARLGEKLFF

D gene: -
CDR3 length: 16
clone size: -
V gene: TRBV9
J gene: TRBJ2-1
CDR3 DNA: TGTGCCAGCAGCGTAGGAATTAGCGGCACGTACAATGAGCAGTTCTTC
CDR3 protein: CASSVGISGTYNEQFF

D gene: -
CDR3 length: 11
clone size: -
V gene: TRBV29-1
J gene: TRBJ2-7
CDR3 DNA: TGCAGCGTTGGTCAGGGGGGCGAGCAGTACTTC
CDR3 protein: CSVGQGGEQYF

D gene: -
CDR3 length: 13
clone size: -
V gene: TRBV11-2
J gene: TRBJ2-7
CDR3 DNA: TGTGCCAGCAGCTTAGATGTAGGGCTCGAGCAGTACTTC
CDR3 protein: CASSLDVGLEQYF